This T cell receptor beta chain comes out of a study of T cell changes during pregnancy in multiple sclerosis. Here immunoSEQ multiplex PCR was the method, and the copy in TCRdb shows in-frame clones only, minus some. The sample lists 90,000 to 95,000 clones, approximately 90% occurring once. This clone was observed a few times. This CDR3 comprises 15 residues. V lost 4 bases to trimming and J lost 0 bases, with 13 bases between them. CDR1 SGDLS and CDR2 YYNGEE come from the germline V gene. The source is a female donor with multiple sclerosis, enrolled in a pregnancy study. The V gene is TRBV9, the J gene TRBJ1-1, with D possibly being TRBD1 (6 bases). This specimen consisted of peripheral blood, obtained before pregnancy. In DNA form, the CDR3 reads TGTGCCAGCAGCTTAGGACAGAAAATGAACACTGAAGCTTTCTTT. As protein: CASSLGQKMNTEAFF. Filled out from reference TRBV9 and TRBJ1-1, the complete variable domain reads DSGVTQTPKHLITATGQRVTLRCSPRSGDLSVYWYQQSLDQGLQFLIQYYNGEERAKGNILERFSAQQFPDLHSELNLSSLELGDSALYFCASSLGQKMNTEAFFGQGTRLTVV.